The clone carrying this T cell receptor beta chain has only one observation. Its antigen remains unknown. This entry is derived from a study of shared clonotypes between healthy human individuals. Findings and limits, study-wide: Clonotype sharing across a few donors was observed for 4% to 5.5% of naive CD4 clonotypes.

Per the original data handling: With immunoSEQ giving junction-only sequences and no quality scores, filtering differed. Clones were read by immunoSEQ multiplex PCR, and TCRdb kept only the in-frame ones, dropping some. V and J calls and clone size follow that table, whereas D and trimming were derived from the DNA. The table includes about 2,200,000 clones, roughly 91% detected once. V shed 2 bases and J shed 3 bases, with 8 bases lying between them. The CDR3 extends over 13 amino acids. In germline, CDR1 is MNHEY, CDR2 SVGAGI. Naive CD8 populations comprised CD45RO-negative cells positively selected for CCR7, excluding terminally differentiated effector memory CD45RA+ cells.

The chain has TRBV6-5 and TRBJ2-7, with D maybe TRBD1 (6 bases). Sequencing input: naive CD8+ T cells from PBMCs. The receptor's source is a man between 18 and 35 years old in good health. Some clones in this sample may be carry-over from other donors' samples. The CDR3 coding sequence is TGTGCCAGCAGTTACGGGACATACTACGAGCAGTACTTC. Protein sequence: CASSYGTYYEQYF.